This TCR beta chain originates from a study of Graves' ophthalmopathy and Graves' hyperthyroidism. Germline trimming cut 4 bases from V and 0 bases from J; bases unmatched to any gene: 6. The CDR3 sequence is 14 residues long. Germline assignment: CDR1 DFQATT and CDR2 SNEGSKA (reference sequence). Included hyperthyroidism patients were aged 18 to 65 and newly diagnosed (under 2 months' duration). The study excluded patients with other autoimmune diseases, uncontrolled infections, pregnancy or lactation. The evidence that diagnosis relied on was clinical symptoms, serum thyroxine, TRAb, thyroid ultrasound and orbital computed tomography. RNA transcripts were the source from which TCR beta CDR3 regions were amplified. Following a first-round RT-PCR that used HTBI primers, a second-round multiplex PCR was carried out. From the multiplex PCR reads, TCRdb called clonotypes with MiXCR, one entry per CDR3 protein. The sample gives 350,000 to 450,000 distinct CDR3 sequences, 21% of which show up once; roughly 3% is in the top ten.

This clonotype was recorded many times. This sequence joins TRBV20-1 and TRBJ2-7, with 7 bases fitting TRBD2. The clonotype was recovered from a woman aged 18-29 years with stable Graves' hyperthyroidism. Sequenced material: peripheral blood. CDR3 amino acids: CSATSGANSYEQYF. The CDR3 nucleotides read TGCAGTGCTACCAGCGGGGCGAACTCCTACGAGCAGTACTTC.